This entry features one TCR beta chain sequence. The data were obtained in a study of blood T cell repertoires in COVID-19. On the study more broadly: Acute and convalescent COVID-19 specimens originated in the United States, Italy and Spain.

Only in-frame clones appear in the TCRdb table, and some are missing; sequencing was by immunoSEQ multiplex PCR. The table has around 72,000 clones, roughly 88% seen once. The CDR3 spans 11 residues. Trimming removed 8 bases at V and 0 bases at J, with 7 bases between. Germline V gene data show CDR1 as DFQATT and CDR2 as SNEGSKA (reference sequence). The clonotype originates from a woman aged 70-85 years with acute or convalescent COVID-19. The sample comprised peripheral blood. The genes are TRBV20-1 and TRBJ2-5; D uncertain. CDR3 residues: CSSPDQETQYF. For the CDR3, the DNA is TGCAGTTCCCCCGACCAAGAGACCCAGTACTTC.